The 10 T cell receptor beta chains listed next were all sequenced from one sample in a study of Tregs in tolerant kidney transplant recipients. TCRdb's table, derived via immunoSEQ multiplex PCR, lists solely in-frame clones and lacks some. In total, the table holds tens of thousands of clones. The input for sequencing was CD4+ T cells from blood, taken before the transplant. The receptors here all came from a human donor who received a combined kidney and bone marrow transplant.

As for this clone: The DNA ends 3 residues before the CDR3 does, and the rest of the CDR3 is filled in from the germline J gene. This chain joins TRBV19 and TRBJ1-1; weak D call: TRBD1 (5 bases). CDR3 size: 14 residues. V lost 3 bases to trimming and J lost 3 bases, with 11 bases between them. Germline V lookup: CDR1 LNHDA, CDR2 SQIVND (reference sequence). CDR3 sequence: CASSMIGGYTEAFF. CDR3 bases read: TGTGCCAGTAGTATGATTGGGGGGTACACTGAA.

Remarks on this clone: The CDR3 end falls 3 residues outside the read, so it is completed with the germline J gene. The V gene is TRBV5-1, the J gene TRBJ2-5; TRBD1 matches 9 bases. The CDR3 is 15 residues long. The V segment lost 0 bases and the J segment 2 bases; nucleotides outside the gene matches: 2. CDR1 and CDR2 (germline): SGHRS, YFSETQ. The CDR3 bases that were read are TGCGCCAGCAGCTTGGCCGGGACAGGGCAAGAGACC. Encoded protein: CASSLAGTGQET. In full, the CDR3 reads CASSLAGTGQETQYF.

With respect to this clone: The sequence runs out 3 residues before the end of the CDR3; the remainder is reconstructed from the germline J gene. The rearrangement uses TRBV19 and TRBJ1-5; 9 bases map to TRBD1. Trimming at V came to 8 bases and at J to 6 bases, leaving 2 bases not matched to a gene. Germline V CDR1 and CDR2: LNHDA, SQIVND (reference sequence). This CDR3 spans 12 amino acids. Incomplete CDR3 DNA: TGTGCCAGTGGGGACAGGGCTCAGCCC. As protein: CASGDRAQP. The CDR3 in full is CASGDRAQPQHF.

A note on this clone: Read sequence stops 3 residues before the CDR3 end, and the germline J gene provides the missing end. This chain connects TRBV7-6 to TRBJ2-3; TRBD2 aligns across 9 bases. The CDR3 length is 15 residues. J lost 4 bases, V lost 3 bases, and 5 bases had no gene match. Germline V gives CDR1 SGHVS, CDR2 FNYEAQ. The CDR3 reads CASSLKASGADTQYF. The covered CDR3 bases are TGTGCCAGCAGCTTGAAGGCTAGCGGGGCAGATACG. Looking up the rest from reference TRBV7-6 and TRBJ2-3 gives the full variable domain: GAGVSQSPRYKVTKRGQDVALRCDPISGHVSLYWYRQALGQGPEFLTYFNYEAQQDKSGLPNDRFSAERPEGSISTLTIQRTEQRDSAMYRCASSLKASGADTQYFGPGTRLTVL.

Turning to this clone: The read comes to an end 3 residues before the CDR3 does, leaving the germline J gene to fill in the end. This chain connects TRBV18 to TRBJ1-4; D gene ambiguous. V shed 5 bases and J shed 8 bases, with 9 bases lying between them. Per germline, CDR1 KGHSH and CDR2 LQKENI. The CDR3 consists of 12 residues. CDR3 bases read: TGTGCCAGCTCAACGGGGTCGGAAAAA. It codes for CASSTGSEK. The full CDR3 protein reads CASSTGSEKLFF.

Details on this clone: The CDR3 end lies 3 residues beyond the end of the read and is filled in from the germline J gene. The chain couples TRBV19 to TRBJ2-3; 10 bases agree with TRBD2. Germline V gives CDR1 LNHDA, CDR2 SQIVND (reference sequence). After removal of 5 bases from V and 1 base from J, the junction contained 3 bases not matched to a gene. This CDR3 is built from 15 residues. The DNA read from the CDR3 is TGTGCCAGTAGTTTAGCGGGGGGAGGCACAGATACG. Its translation is CASSLAGGGTDT. The entire CDR3 protein reads CASSLAGGGTDTQYF.

CDR3 loop: CAISDSEPGQPQHF. CDR3 DNA (partial): TGTGCCATCAGTGATTCAGAACCTGGTCAGCCC. The V call is TRBV10-3, the J call TRBJ1-5; D gene ambiguous. The read comes to an end 3 residues before the CDR3 does, leaving the germline J gene to fill in the end. This CDR3 contains 14 residues. Germline values: CDR1 ENHRY, CDR2 SYGVKD. The germline V and J ends were trimmed by 3 bases and 6 bases, with 12 bases remaining between them.

Regarding this clone: The sequenced fragment ends 3 residues before the CDR3 boundary, so the rest is inferred from the germline J gene. The chain recombines TRBV2 with TRBJ2-3, with unresolved D. This CDR3 spans 12 amino acids. CDR1 SNHLY and CDR2 FYNNEI come from the germline V gene. The ends were cut back, 5 bases at V and 2 bases at J, with 5 bases in the middle. The CDR3 reads CASSQITDTQYF. Partial CDR3 DNA: TGTGCCAGCAGTCAGATCACAGATACG.

Measured by frequency, this clone is medium-sized. From the germline J gene comes the end of the CDR3, since the read stops 3 residues before it. V gene TRBV19 combines with J gene TRBJ2-4; TRBD2 agrees at 15 bases. CDR1 is LNHDA and CDR2 is SQIVND in the germline V gene (reference sequence). The CDR3 is 17 amino acids. V lost 5 bases, J lost 6 bases, and 8 bases stayed unmatched. The CDR3 bases that were read are TGTGCCAGTAGTGTCCGGACTAGCGGGGGGGCTTCAAACATT. Its protein is CASSVRTSGGASNI. The complete CDR3 reads CASSVRTSGGASNIQYF.

With regard to this clone: The read is 3 residues too short to cover the CDR3 end, so that end is filled in from the germline J gene. The rearrangement joins TRBV2 to TRBJ2-3; 12 bases agree with TRBD2. The CDR3 runs 16 residues. V lost 5 bases and J lost 0; bases outside the gene matches: 3. Germline V CDR1 and CDR2: SNHLY, FYNNEI. The part of the CDR3 DNA that was read is TGTGCCAGCAGTACCGGGACTAGCGGGAGCACAGATACG. As protein: CASSTGTSGSTDT. The complete CDR3 sequence is CASSTGTSGSTDTQYF. Full variable domain (remainder filled in from reference TRBV2 and TRBJ2-3): EPEVTQTPSHQVTQMGQEVILRCVPISNHLYFYWYRQILGQKVEFLVSFYNNEISEKSEIFDDQFSVERPDGSNFTLKIRSTKLEDSAMYFCASSTGTSGSTDTQYFGPGTRLTVL.